Below are 10 T cell receptor beta chains sequenced from a single sample in a study of shared clonotypes between healthy human individuals. Sequencing used immunoSEQ multiplex PCR; TCRdb keeps in-frame clones, though not all of them. The sample carries nearly 1 million clones, roughly 72% recorded once. What was sequenced was memory CD4+ T cells sorted from blood. This sample's subset: CD45RA-negative fraction. The receptors were sampled from a man aged 18 to 30 in good health.

The chain uses TRBV30 and TRBJ2-3; perhaps TRBD1 as D (5 bases). Germline CDR1 and CDR2: GTSNPN and SVGIG (reference sequence). The CDR3 is 13 amino acids. Trimming pared 5 bases from V and 5 bases from J, leaving 14 bases between. The CDR3 nucleotides are TGTGCCTGGGAGACAGTGGGCATAGATACGCAGTATTTT. Protein: CAWETVGIDTQYF.

This clone turned up a few times. The rearrangement uses TRBV28 and TRBJ2-7; D remains unclear. Trimming pared 11 bases from V and 1 base from J, leaving 12 bases between. Germline V CDR1 and CDR2: MDHEN, SYDVKM. The CDR3 loop spans 12 amino acids. Here the CDR3 DNA reads TGTGCCTCCGGGCCCTTTTCCTACGAGCAGTACTTC. Its protein product is CASGPFSYEQYF.

The chain is built from TRBV5-1 and TRBJ2-1; the match to TRBD1 covers 11 bases. Germline V lookup: CDR1 SGHRS, CDR2 YFSETQ. The CDR3 has 15 residues. After removal of 4 bases from V and 5 bases from J, the junction contained 5 bases not matched to a gene. CDR3 loop: CASSSGTGGNNEQFF. CDR3 DNA: TGCGCCAGCAGCAGCGGGACAGGGGGTAACAATGAGCAGTTCTTC.

The chain carries TRBV15 and TRBJ2-1; D gene uncertain. From germline, CDR1 is LNHNV and CDR2 YYDKDF (reference sequence). Trimming cost V 1 base and J 7 bases, with 11 bases left between them. CDR3 size: 14 residues. The DNA for the CDR3 is TGTGCCACCAGCAGAGCCGGGTCCGTTAATGAGCAGTTCTTC. The encoded protein is CATSRAGSVNEQFF.

This clone showed up just once. The chain is built from TRBV7-9 and TRBJ1-4; maybe TRBD1 (6 bases). The V end lost 5 bases, the J end lost 0 bases, and 10 bases lay between the germline ends. CDR1 is SEHNR and CDR2 is FQNEAQ in the germline V gene (reference sequence). The CDR3 is 15 residues long. The chain's CDR3 is CASSVGHPTNEKLFF. In DNA, the CDR3 is TGTGCCAGCAGCGTGGGACACCCAACTAATGAAAAACTGTTTTTT.

V and J are TRBV2 and TRBJ2-5; D possibly corresponds to TRBD1 (6 bases). The CDR3 has 14 amino acids. V was shortened by 3 bases and J by 5 bases, with 13 bases between the two germline ends. Germline assignment: CDR1 SNHLY and CDR2 FYNNEI. In DNA form, the CDR3 reads TGTGCCAGCAGTGAGGGCAGGGGTCCGGAGACCCAGTACTTC. This gives the protein CASSEGRGPETQYF.

The rearrangement uses TRBV6-5 and TRBJ2-2; D call uncertain. With 6 bases removed from V and 1 base from J, the gap between germline ends came to 12 bases. Germline loops: CDR1 MNHEY, CDR2 SVGAGI. There are 15 residues in the CDR3. This CDR3 reads CASRHGAGNTGELFF. The CDR3 coding sequence is TGTGCCAGCAGACACGGCGCCGGGAACACCGGGGAGCTGTTTTTT.

V gene TRBV5-1 combines with J gene TRBJ2-3; 14 bases align to TRBD2. V trimming: 2 bases; J trimming: 4 bases; junction bases outside the gene matches: 9. The CDR3 consists of 18 residues. Per germline, CDR1 SGHRS and CDR2 YFSETQ. In DNA form, the CDR3 reads TGCGCCAGCAGCTTAAAGTGGACTAGCGGGAGGAACTCAGATACGCAGTATTTT. It translates to CASSLKWTSGRNSDTQYF.

This clone was seen a single time. This sequence joins TRBV2 and TRBJ2-2; 13 positions match TRBD2. Germline lookup yields CDR1 SNHLY and CDR2 FYNNEI. This CDR3 contains 17 residues. J was trimmed by 6 bases and V by 5 bases; bases with no gene match: 9. The CDR3: CASSHPGLAGSAGELFF. The CDR3 coding sequence is TGTGCCAGCAGTCACCCGGGACTAGCGGGATCGGCCGGGGAGCTGTTTTTT. Variable domain in full (rest from reference TRBV2 and TRBJ2-2): EPEVTQTPSHQVTQMGQEVILRCVPISNHLYFYWYRQILGQKVEFLVSFYNNEISEKSEIFDDQFSVERPDGSNFTLKIRSTKLEDSAMYFCASSHPGLAGSAGELFFGEGSRLTVL.

The rearrangement joins TRBV18 to TRBJ2-7; unclear D gene. This CDR3 has 15 amino acids. V was clipped by 6 bases and J by 2 bases, with 17 bases between them. Germline V CDR1 and CDR2: KGHSH, LQKENI. As DNA, the CDR3 is TGTGCCAGCTCGTTGTTTGAAGGCAGTGCCTACGAGCAGTACTTC. Translated, it gives CASSLFEGSAYEQYF.